The clone carrying this T cell receptor beta chain was counted a single time. Source study methods: From reference gene primer amplification, estimates of nucleated cell counts were derived. Produced via immunoSEQ multiplex PCR; TCRdb's table is partial and in-frame only. D and trimming come from the DNA, and the V and J calls and clone size come from that table. The table has roughly 260,000 clones, 70% to 90% seen once. After removal of 2 bases from V and 6 bases from J, the junction contained 3 bases not matched to a gene. This CDR3 contains 14 residues. Germline V gene lookup returns CDR1 LGHDT and CDR2 YNNKEL (reference sequence). These data come from a study of blood T cell repertoires in COVID-19.

The sequence was obtained from a woman aged 45-59 years with acute or convalescent COVID-19. The rearrangement links TRBV3-1 (or the pseudogene TRBV3-2) to TRBJ2-3; 9 nucleotides line up with TRBD1. Source material: peripheral blood. The CDR3 DNA sequence: TGTGCCAGCAGCCAAACAGGGGGCTCGGATACGCAGTATTTT. This gives the protein CASSQTGGSDTQYF.